A selection of T cell receptor beta chains follows, all from one sample in a study of blood T cells in healthy people across ages. TCRdb redid the calling of the 5' RACE reads with MiXCR, one entry per CDR3 protein. The table has 800,000 to 900,000 distinct CDR3 sequences, roughly 60% seen once; the top ten hold roughly 26%. Sequencing was done on a sample of blood. These receptors originate from a man younger than 45 in good health. Both conserved end residues are part of each CDR3. The D gene is left open where the match is weak. The size of a clone is reported for some rows only, either as once, few or many, or as a class for expanded clones.

J gene	V gene	clone size	D gene	CDR3 DNA	CDR3 protein
TRBJ2-1	TRBV4-2	once	TRBD1	TGTGCCAGCAGCCAAGATCAGGGGGTGAATGAGCAGTTCTTC	CASSQDQGVNEQFF
TRBJ2-1	TRBV5-1	.	.	TGCGCCAGCAGACAGGAGGGTCGTCAGTTCTTC	CASRQEGRQFF
TRBJ1-5	TRBV2	.	.	TGTGCCAGCAGTGAAGGGGGAGGGGATCAGCCCCAGCATTTT	CASSEGGGDQPQHF
TRBJ2-1	TRBV20-1	once	TRBD2	TGCAGTGCTAGACGGGGACTAGCGGGGGACTGGAATGAGCAGTTCTTC	CSARRGLAGDWNEQFF
TRBJ2-5	TRBV20-1	.	TRBD2	TGCAGTGCTAGTAAGGGACTAGCGGGGGAAGAGACCCAGTACTTC	CSASKGLAGEETQYF
TRBJ2-1	TRBV20-1	.	TRBD1	TGCAGTGCTAGAGATACTACAGGGGTATCCTACAATGAGCAGTTCTTC	CSARDTTGVSYNEQFF
TRBJ2-3	TRBV5-1	.	.	TGCGCCAGCAGCCGCGACACCTCTGGAGATACGCAGTATTTT	CASSRDTSGDTQYF
TRBJ1-1	TRBV27	.	.	TGTGCCAGCAGTTTATCATCAGTGAACACTGAAGCTTTCTTT	CASSLSSVNTEAFF
TRBJ2-1	TRBV7-3	.	TRBD2	TGTGCCAGCAGCCCCATAGCGGGGTTTTACAATGAGCAGTTCTTC	CASSPIAGFYNEQFF
TRBJ2-4	TRBV14	.	.	TGTGCCAGCAGCCAAACACACAGGGCTTCAGGCAAAAACATTCAGTACTTC	CASSQTHRASGKNIQYF
TRBJ2-1	TRBV25-1	.	TRBD1	TGTGCCAGCAGTGAACACGGGACAGACAATCAGCAGTTCTTC	CASSEHGTDNQQFF
TRBJ2-6	TRBV6-5	.	TRBD1	TGTGCCAGCAGTGAGACAGGGTTGGGTGGGGCCAACGTCCTGACTTTC	CASSETGLGGANVLTF
TRBJ2-1	TRBV4-3	few	.	TGCGCCAGCAGCCCCTCGGTTCGTCTGGGCAATGAGCAGTTCTTC	CASSPSVRLGNEQFF
TRBJ2-7	TRBV3-1	.	.	TGTGCCAGCAGCCAAGGACCGACGTACTCCTACGAGCAGTACTTC	CASSQGPTYSYEQYF
TRBJ1-2	TRBV7-2	.	.	TGTGCCAGCAGCCGCGAGAGCGGGGCCGGCTATGGCTACACCTTC	CASSRESGAGYGYTF
TRBJ2-1	TRBV18	.	.	TGTGCCAGCTCAGGGACGTATCCTAACAATGAGCAGTTCTTC	CASSGTYPNNEQFF
TRBJ1-5	TRBV6-2/TRBV6-3	.	TRBD1	TGTGCCAGCAGTAACCGTCACAGGGGGGAACAGCCCCAGCATTTT	CASSNRHRGEQPQHF
TRBJ2-1	TRBV28	.	TRBD2	TGTGCCAGCAGTTCGCTTGCGGGGGAGAACTACAATGAGCAGTTCTTC	CASSSLAGENYNEQFF
TRBJ1-2	TRBV20-1	.	.	TGCAGTGCTATACTCTCGCGGCGGGCCGACTATGGCTACACCTTC	CSAILSRRADYGYTF
TRBJ2-3	TRBV7-3	.	.	TGTGCCAGCAGTACCAAGGGCGGGCGGACAGATACGCAGTATTTT	CASSTKGGRTDTQYF
TRBJ2-1	TRBV12-3/TRBV12-4	.	.	TGTGCCAGCAGCTCGATCTACAATGAGCAGTTCTTC	CASSSIYNEQFF
TRBJ2-5	TRBV3-1	.	.	TGTGCCAGCAGCCATCCTACAGGGTTGGAGACCCAGTACTTC	CASSHPTGLETQYF
TRBJ1-1	TRBV5-1	.	TRBD1	TGCGCCAGCAGCTTTGGGGACAGGGACACTGAAGCTTTCTTT	CASSFGDRDTEAFF
TRBJ1-1	TRBV27	.	.	TGTGCCAGCAGTTTATCTGTGGCAGGGCGGAACACTGAAGCTTTCTTT	CASSLSVAGRNTEAFF
TRBJ2-7	TRBV6-6	.	TRBD1	TGTGCCAGCAGTACCGGGACAGGGATCGAGCAGTACTTC	CASSTGTGIEQYF
TRBJ2-1	TRBV4-2	.	TRBD1	TGTGCCAGCAGCCATGACAGGGCTGAAGAGCAGTTCTTC	CASSHDRAEEQFF
TRBJ2-1	TRBV27	.	.	TGTGCCAGCAGTGCGAGCTCCTACAATGAGCAGTTCTTC	CASSASSYNEQFF
TRBJ2-5	TRBV5-1	few	.	TGCGCCAGCAGCTTGCTTACAGGGTCGGGGGAGACCCAGTACTTC	CASSLLTGSGETQYF
TRBJ2-3	TRBV9	once	.	TGTGCCAGCAGCCTGGGACTCTGGAGCACAGATACGCAGTATTTT	CASSLGLWSTDTQYF
TRBJ2-7	TRBV6-2/TRBV6-3	.	TRBD1	TGTGCCAGCAGTTGGGGACAGTCCTCCTCCTACGAGCAGTACTTC	CASSWGQSSSYEQYF
TRBJ2-3	TRBV6-5	few	.	TGTGCCAGTAGGGGGTTTAGCACAGATACGCAGTATTTT	CASRGFSTDTQYF
TRBJ1-6	TRBV12-3/TRBV12-4	few	.	TGTGCCAGCAGTTTCATCACTAGCTCCTATAATTCACCCCTCCACTTT	CASSFITSSYNSPLHF
TRBJ2-7	TRBV25-1	.	TRBD1	TGTGCCAGCAGTGACCCCGGGACAGGGAGGTACGAGCAGTACTTC	CASSDPGTGRYEQYF
TRBJ2-1	TRBV3-1	.	.	TGTGCCAGCAGCCAAGAGCCCGCTTCCAATGAGCAGTTCTTC	CASSQEPASNEQFF
TRBJ1-1	TRBV28	once	.	TGTGCCAGCAGTTTGGACAAACTATTAATGAACACTGAAGCTTTCTTT	CASSLDKLLMNTEAFF
TRBJ2-1	TRBV5-1	.	TRBD1	TGCGCCAGCAGCTCAACCGGGACAGCGATGTACAATGAGCAGTTCTTC	CASSSTGTAMYNEQFF
TRBJ1-2	TRBV7-9	.	.	TGTGCCAGCAGCTTGGGGGTCGAGTATGGCTACACCTTC	CASSLGVEYGYTF
TRBJ2-7	TRBV5-1	once	.	TGCGCCAGCAGCTTGGAACAGAGAGCCTACGAGCAGTACTTC	CASSLEQRAYEQYF
TRBJ2-4	TRBV6-2/TRBV6-3	.	TRBD2	TGTGCCAGCAGACCGGTGACTAGCGGGGGGAAAAACATTCAGTACTTC	CASRPVTSGGKNIQYF
TRBJ2-4	TRBV20-1	.	.	TGCAGTGCTACAGGGACACCGGTAAGGGAGCAGTACTTC	CSATGTPVREQYF
TRBJ2-1	TRBV4-3	few	.	TGCGCCAGCAGCCAAGTTACCTCCTACAATGAGCAGTTCTTC	CASSQVTSYNEQFF
TRBJ2-2	TRBV6-4	.	.	TGTGCCAGCAGTCTGTGTGGGGAGCTGTTTTTT	CASSLCGELFF
TRBJ2-5	TRBV29-1	.	.	TGCAGCGTTGAATTCGGCAGCCGCTGGGGCCAAGAGACCCAGTACTTC	CSVEFGSRWGQETQYF
TRBJ2-3	TRBV7-2	.	TRBD2	TGTGCCAGCAGCTTAGTCGGGGGAGGGTCAGATACGCAGTATTTT	CASSLVGGGSDTQYF
TRBJ2-7	TRBV5-5	.	.	TGTGCCAGCAGCACACGGGGGGCAGAGCAGTACTTC	CASSTRGAEQYF
TRBJ2-3	TRBV20-1	few	.	TGCAGTGCCCCAGGAGGCGGGTCACACACAGATACGCAGTATTTT	CSAPGGGSHTDTQYF
TRBJ2-7	TRBV2	few	TRBD1	TGTGCCAGCAGACAACCGGGACAGGGTGGTTACGAGCAGTACTTC	CASRQPGQGGYEQYF
TRBJ1-5	TRBV24-1	few	TRBD1	TGTGCCACGAGCGACAGGGTGGCTCAGCCCCAGCATTTT	CATSDRVAQPQHF